The 31 T cell receptor beta chains below were found in one sample sequenced in a study of sequential checkpoint blockade in melanoma. Treatment defined: randomized to nivolumab then ipilimumab (arm A) or the reverse (arm B). Sequencing was performed with immunoSEQ multiplex PCR; in TCRdb, only in-frame clones are kept and a portion is missing. The data contain about 10,000 clones, 76% of them seen just once; the ten biggest clones take up roughly 50%. The material sequenced was CD8+ T cells sorted from blood (inferred from file names), taken from a patient given nivolumab and ipilimumab in sequence. All receptors come from a human donor with melanoma.

This chain connects TRBV30 to TRBJ1-5, with TRBD1 matching over 8 bases. Germline lookup yields CDR1 GTSNPN and CDR2 SVGIG (reference sequence). Unmatched junction bases numbered 10, after V lost 5 bases and J lost 4 bases. The CDR3 sequence is 15 residues long. CDR3 protein: CAWDTDRVRNQPQHF. CDR3 DNA sequence: TGTGCCTGGGACACGGACAGGGTAAGGAATCAGCCCCAGCATTTT.

J is TRBJ2-2 and V is TRBV27; the match to TRBD1 covers 9 bases. This CDR3 contains 16 residues. V shed 5 bases and J 8 bases; nucleotides not matched to a gene: 12. Germline V gene data show CDR1 as MNHEY and CDR2 as SMNVEV (reference sequence). The CDR3 DNA follows: TGTGCCAGCAGTAGGACAGGGGTCACAACACCGGGGGAGCTGTTTTTT. Encoded protein: CASSRTGVTTPGELFF.

The chain carries TRBV10-3 and TRBJ1-5; D gene uncertain. V was pared by 8 bases and J by 3 bases, with 17 bases between. Germline V lookup: CDR1 ENHRY, CDR2 SYGVKD. The CDR3 is 15 residues long. CDR3 DNA sequence: TGTGCCATCTCCCAATCGGGAGGATTCAATCAGCCCCAGCATTTT. This codes for CAISQSGGFNQPQHF.

The chain's CDR3 is CASSQVTESSYEQYF. In DNA, the CDR3 is TGCGCCAGCAGCCAGGTAACAGAGTCGTCCTACGAGCAGTACTTC. The chain couples TRBV4-3 to TRBJ2-7; no firm D call. The CDR3 is 15 residues long. Germline V CDR1 and CDR2: LGHNA, YSLEER. Trimming pared 3 bases from V and 1 base from J, leaving 13 bases between.

This clone was seen only a few times. CDR3 DNA: TGTGCCAGCAGCCCTCGGACAGGCTACAATGAGCAGTTCTTC. It translates to CASSPRTGYNEQFF. This sequence joins TRBV13 and TRBJ2-1, with TRBD1 identical over 7 bases. The CDR3 runs 14 residues. V dropped 5 bases and J dropped 3; count of bases not matched to a gene: 4. In germline, CDR1 is PRHDT, CDR2 FYEKMQ (reference sequence).

The chain joins TRBV19 to TRBJ2-2; D unclear. The germline V gene encodes CDR1 LNHDA and CDR2 SQIVND (reference sequence). V lost 0 bases, J lost 3 bases, and 11 bases lay in between. The CDR3 extends over 16 amino acids. The CDR3 spells CASSIDPNLYTGELFF. The DNA of the CDR3 is TGTGCCAGTAGTATAGATCCCAACTTATACACCGGGGAGCTGTTTTTT.

This clone was observed once. The chain couples TRBV30 to TRBJ2-7, with 7 bases identical to TRBD1. The length of the CDR3 is 13 residues. The germline V gene encodes CDR1 GTSNPN and CDR2 SVGIG (reference sequence). J lost 4 bases, V lost 5 bases, and 8 bases had no gene match. DNA of the CDR3: TGTGCCTGGTCTGGGACAGTAAAGTACGAGCAGTACTTC. It encodes CAWSGTVKYEQYF. Full variable domain (rest looked up from reference TRBV30 and TRBJ2-7): SQTIHQWPATLVQPVGSPLSLECTVEGTSNPNLYWYRQAAGRGLQLLFYSVGIGQISSEVPQNLSASRPQDRQFILSSKKLLLSDSGFYLCAWSGTVKYEQYFGPGTRLTVT.

V is TRBV13 and J is TRBJ2-7; tentative D call: TRBD1 (6 bases). Trimming stripped 4 bases from V and 1 base from J, with 14 bases between. CDR1 is PRHDT, CDR2 FYEKMQ, per germline (reference sequence). The CDR3 runs to 15 residues. CDR3 protein: CASSSHDRRSYEQYF. CDR3 sequence (DNA): TGTGCCAGCAGCTCCCATGACAGGCGATCCTACGAGCAGTACTTC.

The CDR3 reads CASSHAVASYEQYF. CDR3 coding DNA: TGTGCCAGTAGTCACGCCGTAGCGTCCTACGAGCAGTACTTC. The V gene is TRBV19, the J gene TRBJ2-5; TRBD2 might be the D (5 bases). The DNA end is more similar to TRBJ2-7, so the J call may be wrong. Germline lookup yields CDR1 LNHDA and CDR2 SQIVND (reference sequence). The CDR3 extends over 14 amino acids.

This chain uses TRBV29-1 with TRBJ1-4; maybe TRBD1 (6 bases). Germline V lookup: CDR1 SQVTM, CDR2 ANQGSEA. V was pared by 7 bases and J by 8 bases, with 20 bases between. The CDR3 spans 14 residues. CDR3: CSGEVPGQREKLFF. DNA of the CDR3: TGCAGCGGTGAGGTACCTGGACAGCGAGAAAAACTGTTTTTT.

The chain carries TRBV4-3 and TRBJ1-2; 7 nucleotides line up with TRBD1. Germline lookup yields CDR1 LGHNA and CDR2 YSLEER. The CDR3 runs to 17 residues. V lost 0 bases to trimming and J lost 5 bases; unmatched junction nucleotides: 12. The CDR3, as DNA: TGCGCCAGCAGCCAAGACATAGACAGGGAGGAGGTGTATGGCTACACCTTC. This sequence encodes CASSQDIDREEVYGYTF.

This clone was detected a few times. The CDR3 sequence is CASEGGLAGETGELFF. The CDR3 DNA is TGTGCCAGCGAAGGGGGGCTAGCGGGGGAAACCGGGGAGCTGTTTTTT. V is TRBV2 and J is TRBJ2-2; TRBD2 aligns across 10 bases. Germline lookup yields CDR1 SNHLY and CDR2 FYNNEI. CDR3 length equals 16 residues. Trimming at V came to 8 bases and at J to 5 bases, leaving 11 bases not matched to a gene.

The V and J genes are TRBV11-3 and TRBJ1-2; possible D gene TRBD1, 5 bases. In germline, CDR1 is SGHNT, CDR2 YENEEA. V was cut by 3 bases and J by 7 bases, with 15 bases left in between. The CDR3 length is 14 residues. The CDR3 is CASSLLGRQSGYTF. The CDR3 DNA follows: TGTGCCAGCAGCTTGTTGGGGCGGCAGTCTGGCTACACCTTC.

The V gene is TRBV19, the J gene TRBJ1-2; the D gene is possibly TRBD1 (6 bases). Trimming pared 0 bases from V and 8 bases from J, leaving 10 bases between. This CDR3 has 13 amino acids. Germline V gives CDR1 LNHDA, CDR2 SQIVND (reference sequence). DNA for the CDR3: TGTGCCAGTAGTATAGACACAGGGCCGGGCTACACCTTC. Its protein product is CASSIDTGPGYTF. Variable domain in full (rest from reference TRBV19 and TRBJ1-2): DGGITQSPKYLFRKEGQNVTLSCEQNLNHDAMYWYRQDPGQGLRLIYYSQIVNDFQKGDIAEGYSVSREKKESFPLTVTSAQKNPTAFYLCASSIDTGPGYTFGSGTRLTVV.

This clone was counted only a few times. This chain uses TRBV11-2 with TRBJ2-7; D gene unclear. The germline gives CDR1 SGHAT, CDR2 FQNNGV. There are 12 residues in the CDR3. V lost 1 base and J 1 base, leaving 2 bases between the germline ends. DNA for the CDR3: TGTGCCAGCAGCTTAGCATCCTACGAGCAGTACTTC. This sequence encodes CASSLASYEQYF. Combining the CDR3 with reference TRBV11-2 and TRBJ2-7 gives the whole variable domain EAGVAQSPRYKIIEKRQSVAFWCNPISGHATLYWYQQILGQGPKLLIQFQNNGVVDDSQLPKDRFSAERLKGVDSTLKIQPAKLEDSAVYLCASSLASYEQYFGPGTRLTVT.

The J gene is TRBJ1-1, the V gene TRBV2; D remains ambiguous. Germline V gives CDR1 SNHLY, CDR2 FYNNEI. The CDR3 consists of 14 residues. The ends were cut back, 4 bases at V and 1 base at J, with 10 bases in the middle. The CDR3 bases are TGTGCCAGCAGTGGAAGAGGCAGGAACACTGAAGCTTTCTTT. Protein product: CASSGRGRNTEAFF.

This clone was detected a few times. This rearrangement joins TRBV7-9 to TRBJ2-7; D might be TRBD1 (6 bases). Trimming shortened V by 1 base and J by 6 bases, and 7 bases separated the two germline ends. CDR3 length: 12 residues. Germline assignment: CDR1 SEHNR and CDR2 FQNEAQ (reference sequence). CDR3 DNA sequence: TGTGCCAGCAGCTTAGGCAGGGGCGAGCAGTACTTC. This translates into CASSLGRGEQYF. Looking up the rest from reference TRBV7-9 and TRBJ2-7 gives the full variable domain: DTGVSQNPRHKITKRGQNVTFRCDPISEHNRLYWYRQTLGQGPEFLTYFQNEAQLEKSRLLSDRFSAERPKGSFSTLEIQRTEQGDSAMYLCASSLGRGEQYFGPGTRLTVT.

This clone is judged hyperexpanded. This sample also contains other DNA sequences that code for the same CDR3. The chain joins TRBV5-8 to TRBJ1-1; D may be TRBD1 (6 bases). CDR3 size: 17 residues. Germline values: CDR1 SGHTS, CDR2 YDEGEE. Trimming shortened V by 3 bases and J by 4 bases, and 22 bases separated the two germline ends. CDR3 sequence: CASSYSTITGMGTEAFF. The CDR3 DNA reads TGTGCCAGCAGCTACTCGACTATAACAGGGATGGGCACTGAAGCTTTCTTT.

This chain connects TRBV9 to TRBJ2-7; TRBD1 is a possible D gene (5 bases). The CDR3 runs to 15 residues. V lost 2 bases, J lost 0 bases, and 12 bases lay in between. Germline assignment: CDR1 SGDLS and CDR2 YYNGEE. The DNA for the CDR3 is TGTGCCAGCAGCGTGGGCAGGGCCAGCTCCTACGAGCAGTACTTC. As protein: CASSVGRASSYEQYF.

This clone was detected once. The CDR3 region is CASSTSGTGVREQYF. CDR3 coding DNA: TGTGCCAGCAGCACCTCCGGGACAGGGGTACGCGAGCAGTACTTC. The V and J genes are TRBV28 and TRBJ2-7; 10 bases map to TRBD1. This CDR3 is built from 15 residues. J was trimmed by 6 bases and V by 6 bases; bases with no gene match: 11. Germline V gene sequence: CDR1 MDHEN, CDR2 SYDVKM.

CDR3 residues: CASSISGASSYEQYF. The CDR3 DNA reads TGTGCCAGTAGTATCTCTGGTGCCAGCTCCTACGAGCAGTACTTC. The chain employs TRBV19 and TRBJ2-7; D is uncertain. Germline V lookup: CDR1 LNHDA, CDR2 SQIVND (reference sequence). This CDR3 contains 15 residues. V lost 3 bases and J 0 bases, leaving 12 bases between the germline ends. The full variable domain, with the rest looked up from reference TRBV19 and TRBJ2-7, is DGGITQSPKYLFRKEGQNVTLSCEQNLNHDAMYWYRQDPGQGLRLIYYSQIVNDFQKGDIAEGYSVSREKKESFPLTVTSAQKNPTAFYLCASSISGASSYEQYFGPGTRLTVT.

The gene calls are TRBV28 and TRBJ1-6; no reliable D call. Germline V gives CDR1 MDHEN, CDR2 SYDVKM. Trimming took off 2 bases at V and 7 bases at J, with 9 bases between the two ends. CDR3 length: 14 residues. The CDR3, as DNA: TGTGCCAGCAGTTTAGTGGAGAGGAATTCACCCCTCCACTTT. It is translated as CASSLVERNSPLHF.

The V gene is TRBV11-3, the J gene TRBJ2-7; D is ambiguous. Trimming shortened V by 0 bases and J by 4 bases, and 4 bases separated the two germline ends. Germline V gene data show CDR1 as SGHNT and CDR2 as YENEEA. This CDR3 is 12 amino acids long. The CDR3 DNA reads as TGTGCCAGCAGCTTAGATGAGTACGAGCAGTACTTC. Its protein product is CASSLDEYEQYF. Filled out from reference TRBV11-3 and TRBJ2-7, the complete variable domain reads EAGVVQSPRYKIIEKKQPVAFWCNPISGHNTLYWYLQNLGQGPELLIRYENEEAVDDSQLPKDRFSAERLKGVDSTLKIQPAELGDSAVYLCASSLDEYEQYFGPGTRLTVT.

DNA for the CDR3: TGTGCCAGCAGTTACTCTGGCGCGGCGGGGGGCTATGGCTACACCTTC. This codes for CASSYSGAAGGYGYTF. The chain has TRBV6-6 and TRBJ1-2; a weak D match, TRBD1 (5 bases). This CDR3 contains 16 residues. Trimming stripped 0 bases from V and 4 bases from J, with 15 bases between. Germline assignment: CDR1 MNHNY and CDR2 SVGAGI (reference sequence).

V is TRBV6-5 and J is TRBJ1-5; 8 bases are a match to TRBD1. The CDR3 is 13 residues long. V shed 8 bases and J 5 bases; nucleotides not matched to a gene: 5. Looked up from germline, CDR1 is MNHEY and CDR2 is SVGAGI. The CDR3 reads CASGYRGDQPQHF. In DNA form, the CDR3 reads TGTGCCAGCGGATACAGGGGGGATCAGCCCCAGCATTTT.

The chain uses TRBV4-1 and TRBJ1-2; 7 bases agree with TRBD1. Germline V CDR1 and CDR2: MGHRA, YSYEKL. Trimming cost V 4 bases and J 2 bases; bases outside gene matches: 7. The CDR3 sequence is 15 residues long. CDR3 in DNA: TGCGCCAGCAGCCGAGACGACAGGGAAAACTATGGCTACACCTTC. It is translated as CASSRDDRENYGYTF.

The chain recombines TRBV6-5 with TRBJ1-5; perhaps TRBD1 as D (6 bases). The CDR3 spans 15 residues. Trimming left V 4 bases short and J 12 bases short, with 22 bases between. CDR1 MNHEY and CDR2 SVGAGI come from the germline V gene. DNA for the CDR3: TGTGCCAGCAGTTCCTTCCGGGACAATCTTCAGGGCCAGCATTTT. Protein: CASSSFRDNLQGQHF.

The V gene is TRBV5-1, the J gene TRBJ1-4; D is uncertain. The CDR3 extends over 15 amino acids. V gave up 6 bases and J gave up 3 bases, with 15 bases separating them. Germline CDR1 reads SGHRS; CDR2 reads YFSETQ. CDR3 DNA: TGCGCCAGCACCCCAGGAGGGCGGGCTAATGAAAAACTGTTTTTT. It encodes CASTPGGRANEKLFF.

The V call is TRBV6-5, the J call TRBJ2-7; D is possibly TRBD2 (6 bases). The CDR3 runs to 15 residues. Germline V gene sequence: CDR1 MNHEY, CDR2 SVGAGI. The ends were cut back, 2 bases at V and 5 bases at J, with 16 bases in the middle. The CDR3 DNA sequence: TGTGCCAGCAGTTACGGTCCGGGGGTAGTCGACGAGCAGTACTTC. Protein product: CASSYGPGVVDEQYF.

V gene TRBV27 combines with J gene TRBJ2-7; 7 bases line up with TRBD1. Germline CDR1 reads MNHEY; CDR2 reads SMNVEV (reference sequence). The CDR3 is 14 amino acids. V dropped 4 bases and J dropped 1; count of bases not matched to a gene: 4. CDR3 protein: CASSYQGESYEQYF. DNA for the CDR3: TGTGCCAGCAGTTACCAGGGGGAATCCTACGAGCAGTACTTC.

The V call is TRBV28, the J call TRBJ1-4; D gene unclear. The CDR3 totals 12 residues. Germline loops: CDR1 MDHEN, CDR2 SYDVKM. Trimming removed 1 base at V and 8 bases at J, with 5 bases between. CDR3 residues: CASSLSGEKLFF. The CDR3 region has the DNA TGTGCCAGCAGTTTATCCGGGGAAAAACTGTTTTTT.